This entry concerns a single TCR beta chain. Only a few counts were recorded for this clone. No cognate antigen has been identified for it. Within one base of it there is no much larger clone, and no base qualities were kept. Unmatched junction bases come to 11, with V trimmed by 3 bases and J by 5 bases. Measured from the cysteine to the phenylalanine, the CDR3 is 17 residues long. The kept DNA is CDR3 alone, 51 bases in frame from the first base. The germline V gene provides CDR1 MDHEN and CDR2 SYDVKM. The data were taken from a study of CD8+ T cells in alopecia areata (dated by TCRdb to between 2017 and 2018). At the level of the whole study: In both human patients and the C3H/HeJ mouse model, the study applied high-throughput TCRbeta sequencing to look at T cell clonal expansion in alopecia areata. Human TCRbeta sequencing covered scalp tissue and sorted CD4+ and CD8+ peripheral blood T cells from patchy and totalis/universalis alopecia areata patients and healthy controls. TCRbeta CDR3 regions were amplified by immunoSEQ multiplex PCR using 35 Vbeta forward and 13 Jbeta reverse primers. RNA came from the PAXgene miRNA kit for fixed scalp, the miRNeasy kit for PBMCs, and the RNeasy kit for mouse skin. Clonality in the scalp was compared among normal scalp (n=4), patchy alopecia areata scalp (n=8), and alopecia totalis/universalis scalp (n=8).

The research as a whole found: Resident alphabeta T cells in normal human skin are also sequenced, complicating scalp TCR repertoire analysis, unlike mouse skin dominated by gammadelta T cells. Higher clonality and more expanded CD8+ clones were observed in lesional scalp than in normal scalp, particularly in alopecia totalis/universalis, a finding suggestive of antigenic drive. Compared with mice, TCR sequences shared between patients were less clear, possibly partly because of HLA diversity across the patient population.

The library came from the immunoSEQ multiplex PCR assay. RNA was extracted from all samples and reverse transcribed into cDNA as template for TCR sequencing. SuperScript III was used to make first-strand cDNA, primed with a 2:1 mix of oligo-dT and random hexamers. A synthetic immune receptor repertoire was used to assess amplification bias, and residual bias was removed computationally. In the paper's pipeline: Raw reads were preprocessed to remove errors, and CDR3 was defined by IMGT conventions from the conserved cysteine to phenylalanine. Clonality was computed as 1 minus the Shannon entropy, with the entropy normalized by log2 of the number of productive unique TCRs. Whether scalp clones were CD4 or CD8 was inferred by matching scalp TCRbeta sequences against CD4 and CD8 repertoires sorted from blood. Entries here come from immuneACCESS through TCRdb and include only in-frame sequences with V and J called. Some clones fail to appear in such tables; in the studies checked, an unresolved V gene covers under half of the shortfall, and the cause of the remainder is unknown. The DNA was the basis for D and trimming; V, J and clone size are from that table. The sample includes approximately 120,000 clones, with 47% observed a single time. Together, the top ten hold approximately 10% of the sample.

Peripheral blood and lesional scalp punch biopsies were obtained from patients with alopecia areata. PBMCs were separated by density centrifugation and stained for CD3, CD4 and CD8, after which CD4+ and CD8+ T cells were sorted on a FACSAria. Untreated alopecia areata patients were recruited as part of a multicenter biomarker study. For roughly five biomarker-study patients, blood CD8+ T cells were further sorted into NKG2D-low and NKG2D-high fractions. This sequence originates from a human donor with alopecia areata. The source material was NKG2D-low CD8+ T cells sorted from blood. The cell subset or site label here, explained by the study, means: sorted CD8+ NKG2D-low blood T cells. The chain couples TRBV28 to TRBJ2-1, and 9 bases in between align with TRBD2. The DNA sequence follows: TGTGCCAGCAGTTTCATGCAGCGGGAGGATAGGGACAATGAGCAGTTCTTC. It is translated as CASSFMQREDRDNEQFF.